Each of the 28 T cell receptor beta chains below was sequenced from the same sample in a study of PD-L1 blockade in urothelial cancer (dated by TCRdb to the late 2010s). Libraries were constructed by the immunoSEQ multiplex PCR assay. TCRdb mirrors the immuneACCESS table, restricted to in-frame sequences. Some clones are absent from its copies; in checked studies, under half trace to an unresolved V gene, and the reason for the others is unknown. The sample contains tens of thousands of clones, around 80% of them found a single time. More than 3% of the sample is held by the ten biggest clonotypes. The material sequenced was PBMCs, taken around atezolizumab (anti-PD-L1) treatment. The receptors here all came from a man between 65 and 85 years old with urothelial cancer.

CDR3 DNA sequence: TGCGCCAGCAGCCGAGGGGGGGTCACTGAAGCTTTCTTT. Amino acids: CASSRGGVTEAFF. V is TRBV4-1 and J is TRBJ1-1; possible D gene TRBD1, 6 bases. Trimming pared 4 bases from V and 4 bases from J, leaving 10 bases between. CDR3 length equals 13 residues. Germline V CDR1 and CDR2: MGHRA, YSYEKL.

The chain couples TRBV7-8 to TRBJ2-7; 11 bases agree with TRBD2. The germline gives CDR1 SGHVS, CDR2 FQNEAQ. V lost 0 bases to trimming and J lost 4 bases; unmatched junction nucleotides: 5. The CDR3 runs 16 residues. This chain's CDR3 is CASSLAFGTSGYEQYF. The CDR3 DNA is TGTGCCAGCAGCTTAGCTTTCGGGACTAGCGGTTACGAGCAGTACTTC.

The chain combines TRBV7-6 with TRBJ1-1; no clear D. V was cut by 3 bases and J by 3 bases, with 8 bases left in between. The CDR3 length is 13 residues. Germline V gene lookup returns CDR1 SGHVS and CDR2 FNYEAQ. CDR3 coding DNA: TGTGCCAGCAGCTTGAGGGAGGACACTGAAGCTTTCTTT. As protein: CASSLREDTEAFF.

The V call is TRBV19, the J call TRBJ2-1; 7 nucleotides match TRBD2. Germline loops: CDR1 LNHDA, CDR2 SQIVND (reference sequence). The CDR3 totals 15 residues. The V and J ends lost 6 bases and 2 bases, in that order; junction bases with no gene match: 7. The CDR3 bases are TGTGCCAGTAGCCGAAGCGGGGAAGCCTACAATGAGCAGTTCTTC. Translated, it gives CASSRSGEAYNEQFF.

The chain recombines TRBV15 with TRBJ1-3; tentative D call: TRBD1 (5 bases). CDR1 is LNHNV, CDR2 YYDKDF, per germline (reference sequence). V lost 0 bases, J lost 4 bases, and 10 bases lay in between. CDR3 length: 15 amino acids. The CDR3 DNA follows: TGTGCCACCAGCAGAGAAGCAGGGTCAGGAAACACCATATATTTT. As protein: CATSREAGSGNTIYF.

V usage is TRBV28 and J usage is TRBJ2-1, with 10 bases that match TRBD2. V was clipped by 4 bases and J by 6 bases; unmatched bases: 9. There are 16 residues in the CDR3. Germline loops: CDR1 MDHEN, CDR2 SYDVKM. The CDR3 nucleotides are TGTGCCAGCAGTTCTCCGAGCGGGAGGGCCCTCAATGAGCAGTTCTTC. It translates to CASSSPSGRALNEQFF.

This chain links TRBV10-3 with TRBJ1-1, with no clear D. CDR1 ENHRY and CDR2 SYGVKD come from the germline V gene. The CDR3 consists of 11 residues. V lost 6 bases to trimming and J lost 3 bases, with 5 bases between them. In DNA form, the CDR3 reads TGTGCCATCAGGAGGGACACTGAAGCTTTCTTT. Amino acids: CAIRRDTEAFF.

V is TRBV18 and J is TRBJ1-2; D is perhaps TRBD1 (6 bases). Germline V gene data show CDR1 as KGHSH and CDR2 as LQKENI. CDR3 size: 15 residues. With 2 bases removed from V and 4 bases from J, the gap between germline ends came to 14 bases. The CDR3 bases are TGTGCCAGCTCACCAGGGCAGGGGTCCCTCTATGGCTACACCTTC. It specifies CASSPGQGSLYGYTF.

The V and J genes are TRBV7-8 and TRBJ2-2; 13 bases map to TRBD2. The CDR3 length is 18 residues. The germline gives CDR1 SGHVS, CDR2 FQNEAQ. V dropped 4 bases and J dropped 6; count of bases not matched to a gene: 11. CDR3 protein: CASSSGTSGMIVPGELFF. The DNA of the CDR3 is TGTGCCAGCAGCTCCGGGACTAGCGGGATGATTGTCCCCGGGGAGCTGTTTTTT.

This clone appeared many times. V is TRBV5-1 and J is TRBJ1-5, with 10 bases matching TRBD1. Germline V gene data show CDR1 as SGHRS and CDR2 as YFSETQ. This CDR3 spans 16 amino acids. V lost 4 bases and J lost 0; bases outside the gene matches: 4. CDR3 nucleotide sequence: TGCGCCAGCAGCCCGGGACAGGGGTATAGCAATCAGCCCCAGCATTTT. Translating it yields CASSPGQGYSNQPQHF.

The rearrangement joins TRBV6-6 to TRBJ1-4, with TRBD1 identical over 7 bases. Trimming took 5 bases from V and 8 from J; bases not matched to a gene: 5. The CDR3 is 13 residues long. The germline V gene encodes CDR1 MNHNY and CDR2 SVGAGI (reference sequence). The CDR3 bases are TGTGCCAGCAGTAGAGGACAGGCGGAAAAACTGTTTTTT. This gives the protein CASSRGQAEKLFF.

This clone has only one observation. The chain has TRBV6-1 and TRBJ2-1; tentative D call: TRBD2 (6 bases). The length of the CDR3 is 15 residues. Trimming removed 0 bases from V and 4 bases from J, with 10 bases in between. The germline V gene encodes CDR1 MNHNS and CDR2 SASEGT. The CDR3 DNA reads TGTGCCAGCAGTGAAGCGGACGGGGGTTACAATGAGCAGTTCTTC. This gives the protein CASSEADGGYNEQFF.

This clone appeared a few times. The genes are TRBV6-6 and TRBJ2-1; TRBD2 matches 9 bases. Germline V gene lookup returns CDR1 MNHNY and CDR2 SVGAGI (reference sequence). With V trimmed by 6 bases and J by 2 bases, 8 bases remained unmatched. The CDR3 is 16 residues long. The CDR3 here is CASRDRAGGPYNEQFF. CDR3 in DNA: TGTGCCAGCAGGGACCGGGCGGGGGGGCCCTACAATGAGCAGTTCTTC.

The rearrangement links TRBV4-3 to TRBJ1-6; D ambiguous. CDR1 is LGHNA, CDR2 YSLEER, per germline. V was shortened by 0 bases and J by 0 bases, with 9 bases between the two germline ends. The CDR3 length is 17 residues. The CDR3 nucleotides read TGCGCCAGCAGCCAAGATCAGGCGAGCTCCTATAATTCACCCCTCCACTTT. It encodes CASSQDQASSYNSPLHF.

This chain uses TRBV5-1 with TRBJ2-5; no definite D call. Looked up from germline, CDR1 is SGHRS and CDR2 is YFSETQ. Between the trimmed V and J ends, which lost 5 bases and 1 base, there was a span of 6 bases. The CDR3 consists of 12 residues. DNA for the CDR3: TGCGCCAGCAGTCGCAGCCAAGAGACCCAGTACTTC. Its protein product is CASSRSQETQYF.

The V and J genes are TRBV19 and TRBJ1-3, with 7 bases that match TRBD1. The trim removed 6 bases at V and 0 bases at J, leaving 2 bases unmatched. Germline CDR1 and CDR2: LNHDA and SQIVND (reference sequence). This CDR3 is built from 14 residues. CDR3 coding DNA: TGTGCCAGTAGGAGGGGGCTCTCTGGAAACACCATATATTTT. Protein sequence: CASRRGLSGNTIYF. Looking up the rest from reference TRBV19 and TRBJ1-3 gives the full variable domain: DGGITQSPKYLFRKEGQNVTLSCEQNLNHDAMYWYRQDPGQGLRLIYYSQIVNDFQKGDIAEGYSVSREKKESFPLTVTSAQKNPTAFYLCASRRGLSGNTIYFGEGSWLTVV.

This chain joins TRBV29-1 and TRBJ1-1, with TRBD1 matching 7 bases. With 5 bases clipped from V and 1 base from J, the junction kept 4 bases outside the gene matches. This CDR3 region has 13 residues. Per germline, CDR1 SQVTM and CDR2 ANQGSEA. The CDR3 protein is CSVMTGKNTEAFF. The CDR3 DNA reads TGCAGCGTTATGACAGGGAAGAACACTGAAGCTTTCTTT.

The J gene is TRBJ1-6, the V gene TRBV30; D call uncertain. V dropped 0 bases and J dropped 11 bases, with 11 bases sitting between them. Germline V lookup: CDR1 GTSNPN, CDR2 SVGIG (reference sequence). The length of the CDR3 is 13 residues. The CDR3 DNA is TGTGCCTGGAGTGTAACCAGGCCGGCACCCCTCCACTTT. Amino acids: CAWSVTRPAPLHF.

The genes are TRBV6-1 and TRBJ2-2; D remains ambiguous. The CDR3 has 11 residues. Trimming took 8 bases from V and 7 from J, leaving 8 bases between them. Germline CDR1 and CDR2: MNHNS and SASEGT. The CDR3 region has the DNA TGTGCCAGCCGCGGTGGCGGGGAGCTGTTTTTT. Protein product: CASRGGGELFF.

This clone was picked up one time. The chain employs TRBV10-3 and TRBJ2-7; 13 nucleotides match TRBD2. The CDR3 is 15 residues long. Trimming removed 3 bases from V and 4 bases from J; junction bases left unmatched: 3. Germline V gives CDR1 ENHRY, CDR2 SYGVKD. CDR3 amino acids: CAISELAGGPYEQYF. In DNA, the CDR3 is TGTGCCATCAGTGAACTAGCGGGAGGGCCTTACGAGCAGTACTTC.

The chain couples TRBV9 to TRBJ2-1, with TRBD2 matching 9 bases. The CDR3 is 15 amino acids. J lost 4 bases, V lost 4 bases, and 6 bases had no gene match. Germline assignment: CDR1 SGDLS and CDR2 YYNGEE. The CDR3 loop reads CASSTQTSGYNEQFF. CDR3 coding DNA: TGTGCCAGCAGCACTCAGACTAGCGGTTACAATGAGCAGTTCTTC.

The chain carries TRBV6-5 and TRBJ2-7; D perhaps matches TRBD1 (6 bases). Germline-derived CDR1 and CDR2 are MNHEY and SVGAGI. The CDR3 consists of 13 residues. V was cut by 8 bases and J by 0 bases, with 11 bases left in between. The CDR3 region is CASSRTASYEQYF. In nucleotides, the CDR3 is TGTGCCAGCTCACGGACAGCCTCCTACGAGCAGTACTTC.

V and J are TRBV7-9 and TRBJ2-1; D might be TRBD2 (5 bases). V lost 5 bases to trimming and J lost 6 bases, with 20 bases between them. The CDR3 has 16 amino acids. Germline V gene sequence: CDR1 SEHNR, CDR2 FQNEAQ (reference sequence). The DNA of the CDR3 is TGTGCCAGCAGCCCGGCGGAGGTACTTGACCCCAATGAGCAGTTCTTC. Amino acid sequence: CASSPAEVLDPNEQFF.

The sample holds one count of this clone. The chain uses TRBV7-2 and TRBJ2-2; D gene unclear. The CDR3 is 14 amino acids. V lost 5 bases and J lost 4, with 11 bases in between. Germline V gives CDR1 SGHTA, CDR2 FQGNSA. This CDR3 reads CASSLDSITGELFF. CDR3 nucleotide sequence: TGTGCCAGCAGCCTAGACTCTATCACCGGGGAGCTGTTTTTT.

V usage is TRBV11-1 and J usage is TRBJ2-7, with 7 positions matching TRBD1. This CDR3 is built from 15 residues. V was pared by 1 base and J by 0 bases, with 3 bases of the junction left unmatched. Germline CDR1 SGHAT, CDR2 FQDESV (reference sequence). CDR3 coding DNA: TGTGCCAGCAGCTTAGAGGGGGACAGCTCCTACGAGCAGTACTTC. Translated: CASSLEGDSSYEQYF.

The chain uses TRBV19 and TRBJ2-5; 8 bases fit TRBD2. V was clipped by 3 bases and J by 4 bases; unmatched bases: 10. The CDR3 extends over 16 amino acids. In germline, CDR1 is LNHDA, CDR2 SQIVND (reference sequence). The CDR3: CASSISVAGRGETQYF. CDR3 nucleotides: TGTGCCAGTAGTATCTCGGTAGCGGGGCGAGGAGAGACCCAGTACTTC. Full variable domain (rest looked up from reference TRBV19 and TRBJ2-5): DGGITQSPKYLFRKEGQNVTLSCEQNLNHDAMYWYRQDPGQGLRLIYYSQIVNDFQKGDIAEGYSVSREKKESFPLTVTSAQKNPTAFYLCASSISVAGRGETQYFGPGTRLLVL.

The chain recombines TRBV11-3 with TRBJ2-2; 7 bases are a match to TRBD2. V shed 2 bases, J shed 6 bases, and the junction held 0 bases outside the gene matches. In germline, CDR1 is SGHNT, CDR2 YENEEA. The CDR3 is 13 residues long. The CDR3 nucleotides read TGTGCCAGCAGCTTACGGGGGGCCGGGGAGCTGTTTTTT. As protein: CASSLRGAGELFF.

The gene calls are TRBV18 and TRBJ2-1, with D possibly TRBD2 on 6 matching bases. Trimming removed 3 bases at V and 7 bases at J, with 19 bases between. The CDR3 runs to 16 residues. The germline V gene encodes CDR1 KGHSH and CDR2 LQKENI. The CDR3 bases are TGTGCCAGCTCACCTCGGGACTCACCACCGGGAAATGAGCAGTTCTTC. Its translation: CASSPRDSPPGNEQFF. The whole variable domain, filled in from reference TRBV18 and TRBJ2-1, reads NAGVMQNPRHLVRRRGQEARLRCSPMKGHSHVYWYRQLPEEGLKFMVYLQKENIIDESGMPKERFSAEFPKEGPSILRIQQVVRGDSAAYFCASSPRDSPPGNEQFFGPGTRLTVL.